The rows below give T cell receptor beta chains drawn from one sample of a study of blood T cells in healthy people across ages. TCRdb independently ran MiXCR on the 5' RACE reads; one entry per CDR3 protein. The sample records some 1.1 million distinct CDR3 sequences, under 40% being singletons. Specimen: blood. The receptors were sampled from a man aged 18 to 35 in good health. The CDR3 runs from the conserved cysteine through the conserved F or W. A D gene is named only where the DNA matches it firmly. Clone size is shown for a subset of rows, as once, few, many or a class of expanded clone.

DNA: TGTGCCAGCAGTTCGATCAGGACAGGGCGCTACGAGCAGTACTTC
CDR3: CASSSIRTGRYEQYF
size: few
V: TRBV12-3/TRBV12-4
D: TRBD1
J: TRBJ2-7

DNA: TGTGCCAGCAGTTACGGGACAGGGTCCCTCGAGCAGTACTTC
CDR3: CASSYGTGSLEQYF
size: few
V: TRBV6-5
D: TRBD1
J: TRBJ2-7

DNA: TGCAGTGCTTACGACAGGGATGGCTACACCTTC
CDR3: CSAYDRDGYTF
size: NA
V: TRBV20-1
D: TRBD1
J: TRBJ1-2

DNA: TGTACCACCAGCAGATCCAGTAGACAGTCGGAGACCCAGTACTTC
CDR3: CTTSRSSRQSETQYF
size: NA
V: TRBV15
D: NA
J: TRBJ2-5

DNA: TGTGCCAGCAGGCTCGGGACAGGGGAACAAGAGACCCAGTACTTC
CDR3: CASRLGTGEQETQYF
size: NA
V: TRBV12-3/TRBV12-4
D: TRBD1
J: TRBJ2-5

DNA: TGCAGTGCTAGAGATCGTCTTCGGGAAGGTGGGGCCAACGTCCTGACTTTC
CDR3: CSARDRLREGGANVLTF
size: NA
V: TRBV20-1
D: NA
J: TRBJ2-6

DNA: TGCGCCGGCAGCCCTGAGATGGGAACTAATGAAAAACTGTTTTTT
CDR3: CAGSPEMGTNEKLFF
size: NA
V: TRBV5-1
D: NA
J: TRBJ1-4

DNA: TGTGCCAGCAGCGCCCTAGCGGGGGGAAGCACAGATACGCAGTATTTT
CDR3: CASSALAGGSTDTQYF
size: NA
V: TRBV9
D: TRBD2
J: TRBJ2-3

DNA: TGCAGTGCTAGAGGACAGGGAAAACACGAGCAGTACTTC
CDR3: CSARGQGKHEQYF
size: NA
V: TRBV20-1
D: TRBD1
J: TRBJ2-7

DNA: TGTGCCAGCAGTGACTCTCGGGGCGGGACAGATACGCAGTATTTT
CDR3: CASSDSRGGTDTQYF
size: NA
V: TRBV6-4
D: NA
J: TRBJ2-3

DNA: TGCGCCAGCCGGGACCGAAATTTAGTTGGCTACACCTTC
CDR3: CASRDRNLVGYTF
size: NA
V: TRBV5-1
D: NA
J: TRBJ1-2

DNA: TGTGCCAGCAGCGCCCGAGGAACCGGGACAGGGGGCCCATCTAAATGGAACAATGAGCAGTTCTTC
CDR3: CASSARGTGTGGPSKWNNEQFF
size: few
V: TRBV9
D: TRBD1
J: TRBJ2-1

DNA: TGCGCCAGCAGCTTGGCCGTGACAGGGGGCTACAATGAGCAGTTCTTC
CDR3: CASSLAVTGGYNEQFF
size: NA
V: TRBV5-1
D: TRBD1
J: TRBJ2-1

DNA: TGTGCCAGCAGTGACTCGAAGGGAGGAAGAGCTTTCTTT
CDR3: CASSDSKGGRAFF
size: NA
V: TRBV6-5
D: NA
J: TRBJ1-1

DNA: TGTGCCAGCAGTTCTCCCCCGGGCCCAAGTCCCACAGATACGCAGTATTTT
CDR3: CASSSPPGPSPTDTQYF
size: NA
V: TRBV12-3/TRBV12-4
D: NA
J: TRBJ2-3

DNA: TGTGCCATCAGTGAAAGATACGAGCAGTACTTC
CDR3: CAISERYEQYF
size: many
V: TRBV10-3
D: NA
J: TRBJ2-7

DNA: TGCAGCGTTGTGGGGGTAGGAGCAACAGATACGCAGTATTTT
CDR3: CSVVGVGATDTQYF
size: many
V: TRBV29-1
D: NA
J: TRBJ2-3

DNA: TGTGCCAGCAGCTCCCACAAACGGGACGGCTTCTACGAGCAGTACTTC
CDR3: CASSSHKRDGFYEQYF
size: NA
V: TRBV7-9
D: NA
J: TRBJ2-7

DNA: TGTGCCAGCAGTCCCATGGCCTCCTTGAACACTGAAGCTTTCTTT
CDR3: CASSPMASLNTEAFF
size: NA
V: TRBV12-3/TRBV12-4
D: NA
J: TRBJ1-1

DNA: TGTGCCAGCAGTTCCCCCGGGACAGGGTGGATCCGTGAGCAGTTCTTC
CDR3: CASSSPGTGWIREQFF
size: NA
V: TRBV6-5
D: TRBD1
J: TRBJ2-1

DNA: TGTGCCAGCAGCTTAGCGGGGGGGACCCAAGCTTTCTTT
CDR3: CASSLAGGTQAFF
size: NA
V: TRBV7-8
D: NA
J: TRBJ1-1

DNA: TGTGCCAGCAGCGTAGGGGCGGGGGGCTACAATGAGCAGTTCTTC
CDR3: CASSVGAGGYNEQFF
size: many
V: TRBV9
D: TRBD2
J: TRBJ2-1

DNA: TGTGCCAGCAGCTCCGTGAACTATGGCTACACCTTC
CDR3: CASSSVNYGYTF
size: few
V: TRBV28
D: NA
J: TRBJ1-2

DNA: TGTGCCAGCAGCTTAGAGCCAAACAGGGAAAAAGAGACCCAGTACTTC
CDR3: CASSLEPNREKETQYF
size: few
V: TRBV7-2
D: NA
J: TRBJ2-5

DNA: TGCGCCAGCAGCATACAGGGTCCAAGCTCCTACAATGAGCAGTTCTTC
CDR3: CASSIQGPSSYNEQFF
size: NA
V: TRBV5-1
D: NA
J: TRBJ2-1

DNA: TGCGCCAGCAGCTTGGGCGTGGAGGCGGGCTCAGATACGCAGTATTTT
CDR3: CASSLGVEAGSDTQYF
size: NA
V: TRBV5-1
D: NA
J: TRBJ2-3

DNA: TGCAGCGTATCTGCAGGTTTAGGGCCTAGCAAGCTGTTTTTT
CDR3: CSVSAGLGPSKLFF
size: NA
V: TRBV29-1
D: NA
J: TRBJ1-4

DNA: TGTGCCAGCAATCAGGCCCGCCAGTACACAGATACGCAGTATTTT
CDR3: CASNQARQYTDTQYF
size: NA
V: TRBV6-1
D: NA
J: TRBJ2-3

DNA: TGCGCCAGCAGCCCACTACAGGATGCTGAAGCTTTCTTT
CDR3: CASSPLQDAEAFF
size: NA
V: TRBV5-1
D: NA
J: TRBJ1-1

DNA: TGCAGCGTTGATCCGCGGACAGAAAAGACCCAGTACTTC
CDR3: CSVDPRTEKTQYF
size: NA
V: TRBV29-1
D: NA
J: TRBJ2-5

DNA: TGCAGTGCTAGAGACCGACAGGGCTACTATGGCTACACCTTC
CDR3: CSARDRQGYYGYTF
size: few
V: TRBV20-1
D: TRBD1
J: TRBJ1-2

DNA: TGTGCCAGCAGCAAAAGGGGTTACGAGCAGTACTTC
CDR3: CASSKRGYEQYF
size: NA
V: TRBV11-1
D: NA
J: TRBJ2-7

DNA: TGTGCCAGCAGCAAATGGACGCGGCCCGGCACAGATACGCAGTATTTT
CDR3: CASSKWTRPGTDTQYF
size: NA
V: TRBV21-1
D: NA
J: TRBJ2-3